Listed here is a single TCR beta chain. Its antigen is undetermined. The CDR3 spans 15 residues. Germline V lookup: CDR1 SGDLS, CDR2 YYNGEE. V trimming: 3 bases; J trimming: 1 base; junction bases outside the gene matches: 5. The sample comes from a study of CD8 T cells in Susac syndrome. The study, taken as a whole, reports: The number of Susac-specific public clones found was approximately 17 in total CD8+ repertoires and about five in CD8+ TEMRA repertoires.

Random hexamers primed reverse transcription of about 0.5 to 1 ug RNA. An immunoSEQ multiplex PCR amplified TCR beta CDR3 over 54 Vbeta and 13 Jbeta. In TCRdb, the immunoSEQ multiplex PCR reads were re-called with MiXCR into one record per CDR3 protein. Of 150,000 to 200,000 distinct CDR3 sequences in the sample, approximately 95% were seen once. The source material was CD8+ T cells from PBMCs. This chain uses TRBV9 with TRBJ2-5; TRBD2 agrees at 8 bases. This receptor was obtained from a human donor with Susac syndrome. This CDR3 is CASSGSGGTQETQYF. The CDR3 region has the DNA TGTGCCAGCAGCGGTTCGGGGGGGACCCAAGAGACCCAGTACTTC.